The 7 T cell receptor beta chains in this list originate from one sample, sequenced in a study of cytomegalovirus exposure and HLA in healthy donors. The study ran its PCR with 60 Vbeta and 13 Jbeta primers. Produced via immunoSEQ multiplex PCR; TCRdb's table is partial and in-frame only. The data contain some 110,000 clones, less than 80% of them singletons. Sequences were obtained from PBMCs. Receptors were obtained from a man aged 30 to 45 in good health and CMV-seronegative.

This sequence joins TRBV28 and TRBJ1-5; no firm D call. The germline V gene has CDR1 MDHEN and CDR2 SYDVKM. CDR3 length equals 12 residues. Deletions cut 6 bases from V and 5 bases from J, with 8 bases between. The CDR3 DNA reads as TGTGCCAGCAGGAGTGCCGATCAGCCCCAGCATTTT. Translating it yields CASRSADQPQHF. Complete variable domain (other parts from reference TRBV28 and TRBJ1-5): DVKVTQSSRYLVKRTGEKVFLECVQDMDHENMFWYRQDPGLGLRLIYFSYDVKMKEKGDIPEGYSVSREKKERFSLILESASTNQTSMYLCASRSADQPQHFGDGTRLSIL.

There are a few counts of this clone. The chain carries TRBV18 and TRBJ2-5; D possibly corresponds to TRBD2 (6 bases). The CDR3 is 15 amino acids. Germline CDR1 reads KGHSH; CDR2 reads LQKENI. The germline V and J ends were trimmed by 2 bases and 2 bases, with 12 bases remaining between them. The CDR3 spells CASSPEGGVQETQYF. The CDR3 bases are TGTGCCAGCTCACCAGAGGGCGGGGTACAAGAGACCCAGTACTTC. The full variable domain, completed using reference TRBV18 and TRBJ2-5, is NAGVMQNPRHLVRRRGQEARLRCSPMKGHSHVYWYRQLPEEGLKFMVYLQKENIIDESGMPKERFSAEFPKEGPSILRIQQVVRGDSAAYFCASSPEGGVQETQYFGPGTRLLVL.

The CDR3 loop is CASSLVEVDTIYF. CDR3 in DNA: TGTGCCAGCAGCTTAGTCGAGGTAGACACCATATATTTT. The chain employs TRBV7-2 and TRBJ1-3; no definite D call. CDR1 and CDR2 from the germline V gene are SGHTA and FQGNSA. This CDR3 has 13 amino acids. Trimming cost V 1 base and J 8 bases, with 9 bases left between them.

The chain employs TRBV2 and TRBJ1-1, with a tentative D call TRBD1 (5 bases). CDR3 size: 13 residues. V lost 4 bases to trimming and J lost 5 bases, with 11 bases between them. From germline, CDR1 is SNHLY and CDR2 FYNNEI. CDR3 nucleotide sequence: TGTGCCAGCAGTGTGCAGGGCTGGACTGAAGCTTTCTTT. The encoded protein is CASSVQGWTEAFF.

The CDR3 spells CSATGSVAKNIQYF. For the CDR3, the DNA is TGCAGCGCCACAGGATCTGTAGCCAAAAACATTCAGTACTTC. The V and J genes are TRBV29-1 and TRBJ2-4, with a weak D call TRBD1 (5 bases). The CDR3 spans 14 residues. V gave up 7 bases and J gave up 0 bases, with 13 bases separating them. The germline gives CDR1 SQVTM, CDR2 ANQGSEA.

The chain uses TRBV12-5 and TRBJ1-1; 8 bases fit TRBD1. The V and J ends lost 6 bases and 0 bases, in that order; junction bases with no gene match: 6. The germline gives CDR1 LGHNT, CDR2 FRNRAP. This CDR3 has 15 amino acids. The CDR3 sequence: CASGAPTGVNTEAFF. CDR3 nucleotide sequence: TGTGCTAGTGGGGCACCGACAGGGGTGAACACTGAAGCTTTCTTT.

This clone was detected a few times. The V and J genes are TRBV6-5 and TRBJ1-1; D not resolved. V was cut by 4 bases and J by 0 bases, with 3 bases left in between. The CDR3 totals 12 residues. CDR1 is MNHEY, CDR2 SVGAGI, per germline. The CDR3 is CASSSVNTEAFF. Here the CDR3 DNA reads TGTGCCAGCAGTTCGGTGAACACTGAAGCTTTCTTT.